This T cell receptor (beta chain) was observed in a study of PD-L1 blockade in urothelial cancer. Turning to the study itself: About 90% of the roughly 30 patients comprised males who had bladder-origin urothelial cancer. Blood was analyzed 3 weeks (second dose) and 6 weeks after treatment start. Study-level findings and limits: Tumor-associated clones in blood expanded more at 3 weeks in durable-benefit patients.

This clone is medium-sized by share. Its antigen is undetermined. The ends were cut back, 0 bases at V and 3 bases at J, with 9 bases in the middle. The CDR3 has 15 residues. Germline CDR1 reads SGDLS; CDR2 reads YYNGEE. The method was immunoSEQ multiplex PCR; TCRdb's version includes in-frame clones alone and lacks a portion of them. Of about 37,000 clones in the sample, 82% were seen once. This chain connects TRBV9 to TRBJ2-2, with a possible D match to TRBD2 (6 bases). This receptor was obtained from a man aged 55 to 70 with urothelial cancer. The sample consisted of PBMCs, taken around atezolizumab (anti-PD-L1) treatment. DNA of the CDR3: TGTGCCAGCAGCGTAGGGGTAGCGGACACCGGGGAGCTGTTTTTT. Its translation is CASSVGVADTGELFF.